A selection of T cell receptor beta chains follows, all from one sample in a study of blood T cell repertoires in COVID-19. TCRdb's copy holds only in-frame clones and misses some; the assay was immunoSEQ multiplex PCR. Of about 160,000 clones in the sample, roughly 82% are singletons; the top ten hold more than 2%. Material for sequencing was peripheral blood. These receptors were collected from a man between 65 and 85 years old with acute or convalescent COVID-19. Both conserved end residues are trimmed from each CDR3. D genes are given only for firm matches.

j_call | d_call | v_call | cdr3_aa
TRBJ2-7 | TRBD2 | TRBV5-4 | ASSLNGRNGEQY
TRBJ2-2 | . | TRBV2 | ASSGRGYTGELF
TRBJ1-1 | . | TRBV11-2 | ASSFSVEAF
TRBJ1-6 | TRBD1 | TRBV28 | ASRPQGASGSPLH
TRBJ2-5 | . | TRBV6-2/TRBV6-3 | ASRPTGSPETQY
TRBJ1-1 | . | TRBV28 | ASIPPGGRVNTEAF
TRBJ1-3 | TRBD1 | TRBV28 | ASSFWDRGNTIY
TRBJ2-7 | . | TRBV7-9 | ASSLSGTYEQY
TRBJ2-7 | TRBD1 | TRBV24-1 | ATSLGDRSYEQY
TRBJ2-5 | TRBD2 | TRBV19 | ASSMSLGLAEQETQY
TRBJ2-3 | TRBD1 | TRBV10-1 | ASSVDRATDTQY
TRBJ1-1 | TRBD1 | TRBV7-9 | ASSSRDRITEAF
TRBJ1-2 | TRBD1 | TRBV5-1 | ASSSGQAVGGYT
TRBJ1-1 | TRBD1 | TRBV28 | ASSLSDREGLTEAF
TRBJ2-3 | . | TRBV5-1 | ASSAGWTDTQY
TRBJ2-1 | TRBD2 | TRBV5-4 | ASSPSGGAGNEQF
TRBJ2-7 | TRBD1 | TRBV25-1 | ASSDHGQGAGEQY
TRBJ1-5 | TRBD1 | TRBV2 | ASRGQGYQPQH
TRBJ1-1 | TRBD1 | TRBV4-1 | ASSQPPGQDPNTEAF
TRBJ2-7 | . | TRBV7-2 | ASSLAGGYYEQY
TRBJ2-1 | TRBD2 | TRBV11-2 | ASSALAGGQNEQF
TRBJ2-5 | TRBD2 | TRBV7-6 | ASSFSGQEETQY
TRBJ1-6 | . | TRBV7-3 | ASSSWAGGSPLH
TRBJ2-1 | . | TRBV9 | ASSVAWTESSYNEQF
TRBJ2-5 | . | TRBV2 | ASNQFGDQETQY
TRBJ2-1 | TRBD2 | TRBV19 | ASSGGGTAYNEQF
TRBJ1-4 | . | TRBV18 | ASSPQRIDRFNEKLF
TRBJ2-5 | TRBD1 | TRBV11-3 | ASSSTGVETQY
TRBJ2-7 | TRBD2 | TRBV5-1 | ASRRTSDSYEQY
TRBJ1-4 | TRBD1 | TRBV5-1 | ASSNRQGPNEKLF
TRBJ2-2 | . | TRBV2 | ASSEFRVNTGELF
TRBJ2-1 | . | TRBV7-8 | ASSLALISYNEQF
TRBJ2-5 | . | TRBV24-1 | ATSDLPPGQGQETQY
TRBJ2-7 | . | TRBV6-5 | ASSYSRASSYEQY
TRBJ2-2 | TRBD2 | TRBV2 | ASSDLAGTGELF
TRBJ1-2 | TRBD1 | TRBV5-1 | ASSLRTGGDGYT
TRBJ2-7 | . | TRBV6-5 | AHTPGAQPYEQY
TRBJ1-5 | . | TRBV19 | ASARGGIGNQPQH
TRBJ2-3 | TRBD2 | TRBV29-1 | SVDGAGVKLLDTQY
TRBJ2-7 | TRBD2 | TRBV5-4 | ASSWGGTVTYEQY
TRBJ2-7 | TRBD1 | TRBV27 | ASKWTGVDPTYEQY
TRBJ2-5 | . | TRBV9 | ASSPGHGETQY
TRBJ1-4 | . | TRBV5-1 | ASSPTDRRSEKLF
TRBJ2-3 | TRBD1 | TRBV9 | ASSVDGSGQGPDTQY
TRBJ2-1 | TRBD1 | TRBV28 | ASSLYRGTNEQF
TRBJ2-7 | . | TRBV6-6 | ASSYRQGYEQY
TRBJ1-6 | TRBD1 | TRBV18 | ASSPAGTGGNSPLH
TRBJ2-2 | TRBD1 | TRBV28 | ASSPDRGTGTGELF
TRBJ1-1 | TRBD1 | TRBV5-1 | ASSQGARGTEAF
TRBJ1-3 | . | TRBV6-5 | ASSPDGGSGNTIY
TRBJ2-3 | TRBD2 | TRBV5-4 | ASASGTSGFDTQY
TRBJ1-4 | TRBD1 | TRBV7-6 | ASSLAGTANEKLF
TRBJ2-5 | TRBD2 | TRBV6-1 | ASSETSGTRVGETQY